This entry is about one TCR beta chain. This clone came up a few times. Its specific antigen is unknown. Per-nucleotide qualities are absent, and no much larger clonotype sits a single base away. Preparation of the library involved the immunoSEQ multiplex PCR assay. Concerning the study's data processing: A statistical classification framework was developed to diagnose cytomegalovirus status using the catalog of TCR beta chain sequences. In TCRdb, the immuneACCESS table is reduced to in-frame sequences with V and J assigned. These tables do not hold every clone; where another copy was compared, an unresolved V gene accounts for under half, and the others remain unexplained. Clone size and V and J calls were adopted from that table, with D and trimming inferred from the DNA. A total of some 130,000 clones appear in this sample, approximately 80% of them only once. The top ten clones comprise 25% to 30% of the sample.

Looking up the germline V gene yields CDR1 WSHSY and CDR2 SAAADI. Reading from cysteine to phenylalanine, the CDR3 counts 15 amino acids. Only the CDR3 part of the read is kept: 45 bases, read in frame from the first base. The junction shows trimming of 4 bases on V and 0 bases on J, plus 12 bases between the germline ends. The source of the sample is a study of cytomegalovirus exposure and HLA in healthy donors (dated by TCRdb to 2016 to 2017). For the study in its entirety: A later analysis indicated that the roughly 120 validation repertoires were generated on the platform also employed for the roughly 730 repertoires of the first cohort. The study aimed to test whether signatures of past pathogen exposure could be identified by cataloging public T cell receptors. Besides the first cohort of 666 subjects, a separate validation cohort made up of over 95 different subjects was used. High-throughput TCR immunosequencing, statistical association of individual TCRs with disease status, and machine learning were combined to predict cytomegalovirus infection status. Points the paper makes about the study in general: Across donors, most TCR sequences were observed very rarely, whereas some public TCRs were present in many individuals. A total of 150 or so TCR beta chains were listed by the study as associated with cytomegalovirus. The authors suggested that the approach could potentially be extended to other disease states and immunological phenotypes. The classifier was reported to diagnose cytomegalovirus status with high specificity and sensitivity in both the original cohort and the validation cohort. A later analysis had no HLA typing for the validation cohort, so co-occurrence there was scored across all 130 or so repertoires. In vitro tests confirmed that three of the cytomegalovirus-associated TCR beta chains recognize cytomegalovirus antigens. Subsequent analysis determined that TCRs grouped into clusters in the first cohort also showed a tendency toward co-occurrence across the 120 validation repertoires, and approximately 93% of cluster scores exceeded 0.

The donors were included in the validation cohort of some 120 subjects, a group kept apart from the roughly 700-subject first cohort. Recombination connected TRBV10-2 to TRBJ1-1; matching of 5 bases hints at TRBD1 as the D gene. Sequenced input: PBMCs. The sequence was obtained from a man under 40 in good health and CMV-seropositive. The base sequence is TGCGCCAGCAGTGTAGGGGTAGGGATGAACACTGAAGCTTTCTTT. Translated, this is CASSVGVGMNTEAFF.